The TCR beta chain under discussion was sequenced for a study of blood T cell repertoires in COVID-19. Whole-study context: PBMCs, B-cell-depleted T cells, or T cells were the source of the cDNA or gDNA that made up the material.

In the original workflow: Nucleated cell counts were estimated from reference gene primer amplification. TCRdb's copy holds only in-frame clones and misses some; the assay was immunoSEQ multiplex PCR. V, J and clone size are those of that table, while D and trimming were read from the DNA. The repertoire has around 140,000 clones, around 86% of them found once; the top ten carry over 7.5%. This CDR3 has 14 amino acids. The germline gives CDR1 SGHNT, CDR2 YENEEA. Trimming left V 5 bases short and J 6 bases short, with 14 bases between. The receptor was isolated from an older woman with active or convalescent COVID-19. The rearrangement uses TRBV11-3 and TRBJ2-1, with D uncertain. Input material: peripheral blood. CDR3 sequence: CASSTRFGVNEQFF. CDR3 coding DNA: TGTGCCAGCAGCACCCGGTTTGGTGTCAATGAGCAGTTCTTC.